A selection of T cell receptor beta chains follows, all from one sample in a study of blood T cell repertoires in COVID-19. Using immunoSEQ multiplex PCR, the repertoire was profiled, and TCRdb retains in-frame clones only, with some absent. This sample has about 170,000 clones, with 84% found just once. The sequenced sample was peripheral blood. The origin of the receptors is a man between 18 and 29 years old with active or convalescent COVID-19. CDR3s include the opening cysteine and the closing phenylalanine or tryptophan. Each record gives: J gene, V gene, D gene, clone size, CDR3 protein, CDR3 DNA. A D gene is named only where the DNA matches it firmly. Size is stated for part of the rows, as once, few or many counts, or as a class when the clone is expanded.

TRBJ2-1	TRBV7-3	TRBD1	NA	CASSKDRGLGNEQFF	TGTGCCAGCAGCAAGGACAGGGGGCTTGGGAATGAGCAGTTCTTC
TRBJ1-6	TRBV30	NA	NA	CAWGAANSPLHF	TGTGCCTGGGGGGCTGCTAATTCACCCCTCCACTTT
TRBJ2-3	TRBV25-1	TRBD2	few	CASSSSGRPTDTQYF	TGTGCCAGCAGTAGTAGCGGGAGGCCCACAGATACGCAGTATTTT
TRBJ1-4	TRBV7-2	NA	NA	CASSDTGWNEKLFF	TGTGCCAGCAGCGACACAGGCTGGAATGAAAAACTGTTTTTT
TRBJ1-6	TRBV30	NA	NA	CACTRGAGSYNSPLHF	TGTGCCTGCACTCGGGGAGCCGGCTCCTATAATTCACCCCTCCACTTT
TRBJ2-2	TRBV10-1	TRBD1	NA	CASSSTDRGRRTGELFF	TGCGCCAGCAGTTCAACAGACAGGGGGCGTCGCACCGGGGAGCTGTTTTTT
TRBJ2-2	TRBV3-1/TRBV3-2	NA	NA	CASSQDRFGRGGTGELFF	TGTGCCAGCAGCCAAGATAGGTTTGGTAGGGGAGGCACCGGGGAGCTGTTTTTT
TRBJ1-6	TRBV9	TRBD1	once	CASTLSGQHNSPLHF	TGTGCCAGCACCCTATCGGGACAGCATAATTCACCCCTCCACTTT
TRBJ1-5	TRBV6-2/TRBV6-3	NA	NA	CASSYAGIMPNQPQHF	TGTGCCAGCAGTTACGCAGGGATTATGCCCAATCAGCCCCAGCATTTT
TRBJ2-5	TRBV20-1	TRBD2	NA	CSASSQIPSGATGTQYF	TGCAGTGCTAGTTCGCAGATTCCTAGCGGGGCCACGGGGACCCAGTACTTC
TRBJ1-2	TRBV5-5	NA	NA	CASSWTWGGTTVNYGYTF	TGTGCCAGCAGCTGGACCTGGGGAGGGACTACAGTTAACTATGGCTACACCTTC
TRBJ2-3	TRBV6-5	TRBD2	NA	CASGTSGNTDTQYF	TGTGCCAGCGGGACTAGCGGAAACACAGATACGCAGTATTTT
TRBJ1-1	TRBV18	NA	NA	CASSPYSRNTEAFF	TGTGCCAGCTCACCCTATTCAAGGAACACTGAAGCTTTCTTT